The entry that follows covers one T cell receptor (beta chain) sequence. The sample is drawn from a study of blood T cell repertoires in COVID-19. Assay: immunoSEQ multiplex PCR; the TCRdb copy retains only in-frame clones and omits some. The sample records about 130,000 clones, 86% being singletons. V shed 0 bases and J shed 1 base, with 8 bases lying between them. Germline lookup yields CDR1 LNHNV and CDR2 YYDKDF (reference sequence). The CDR3 has 15 residues. Cohort placement rested on clinical history that participants reported themselves. Recovery meant two consecutive negative NP/OP PCR tests, professional clearance, or resolved symptoms.

The chain links TRBV15 to TRBJ2-3; D is unresolved. The sequence was obtained from a woman in her forties or fifties who had recovered from COVID-19. Sequencing input: PBMCs or T cells enriched from blood (not recorded which). The DNA of the CDR3 is TGTGCCACCAGCAGAGACGGCGGCGGCACAGATACGCAGTATTTT. Amino acids: CATSRDGGGTDTQYF.